The clone carrying this TCR beta chain came up many times. TCR beta CDR3 regions were amplified from RNA transcripts. Primed by the HTBI set, a first-round RT-PCR was run on the TCR CDR3. TCRdb independently ran MiXCR on the multiplex PCR reads; one entry per CDR3 protein. The data show about 500,000 distinct CDR3 sequences, 15% to 20% seen once. The CDR3 sequence is 15 residues long. V was clipped by 5 bases and J by 4 bases, with 15 bases between them. Germline assignment: CDR1 LNHNV and CDR2 YYDKDF (reference sequence). The data were taken from a study of T cells in Graves' hyperthyroidism and ophthalmopathy.

This sequence originates from a woman under 30 with Graves' ophthalmopathy. The sample comprised blood. The gene calls are TRBV15 and TRBJ2-1; possibly TRBD2 for D (6 bases). The CDR3 bases are TGTGCCACCAGCTGGGGGACTCCCGGGTACAATGAGCAGTTCTTC. Translating gives CATSWGTPGYNEQFF.